This TCR beta chain was captured by sequencing in a study of T cell changes during pregnancy in multiple sclerosis. In this sample, this clone turned up once. Sequencing used immunoSEQ multiplex PCR; TCRdb keeps in-frame clones, though not all of them. The profile shows approximately 41,000 clones, 90% of them singletons. Trimming stripped 4 bases from V and 0 bases from J, with 13 bases between. This CDR3 spans 15 amino acids. Per the germline V gene, CDR1 is SGHAT and CDR2 is FQNNGV. Sequenced material: CD8+ T cells from peripheral blood mononuclear cells, taken in the first trimester of pregnancy. The receptor's source is a female donor with multiple sclerosis, enrolled in a pregnancy study. The rearrangement joins TRBV11-2 to TRBJ2-7; a weak D match, TRBD2 (6 bases). The CDR3 sequence: CASSYRGRFSYEQYF. CDR3 DNA: TGTGCCAGCAGCTACCGGGGGAGGTTCTCCTACGAGCAGTACTTC.